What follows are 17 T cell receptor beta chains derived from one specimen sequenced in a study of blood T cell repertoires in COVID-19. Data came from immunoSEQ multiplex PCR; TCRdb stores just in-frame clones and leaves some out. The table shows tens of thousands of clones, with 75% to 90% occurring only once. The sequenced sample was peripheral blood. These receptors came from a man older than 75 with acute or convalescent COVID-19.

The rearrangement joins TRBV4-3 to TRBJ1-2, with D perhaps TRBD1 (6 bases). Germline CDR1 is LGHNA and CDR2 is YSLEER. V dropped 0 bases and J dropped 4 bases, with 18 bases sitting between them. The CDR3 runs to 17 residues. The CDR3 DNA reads TGCGCCAGCAGCCAAGATCAAGCAGGGGCGATCGCCTATGGCTACACCTTC. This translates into CASSQDQAGAIAYGYTF.

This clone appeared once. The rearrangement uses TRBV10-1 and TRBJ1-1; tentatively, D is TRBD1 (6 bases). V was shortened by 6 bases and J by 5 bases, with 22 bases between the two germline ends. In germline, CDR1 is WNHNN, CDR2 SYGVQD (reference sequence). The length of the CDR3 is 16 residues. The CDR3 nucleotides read TGCGCCAGCAGCGAGAGGGGTGGAGGGGGGGGGACTGAAGCTTTCTTT. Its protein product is CASSERGGGGGTEAFF.

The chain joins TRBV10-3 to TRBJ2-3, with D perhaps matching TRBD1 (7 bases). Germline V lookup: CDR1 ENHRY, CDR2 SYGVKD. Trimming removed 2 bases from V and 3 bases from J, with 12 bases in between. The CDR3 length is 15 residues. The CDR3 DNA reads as TGTGCCATCAGTGAGGGAGGGGGCCGGACAGATACGCAGTATTTT. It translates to CAISEGGGRTDTQYF.

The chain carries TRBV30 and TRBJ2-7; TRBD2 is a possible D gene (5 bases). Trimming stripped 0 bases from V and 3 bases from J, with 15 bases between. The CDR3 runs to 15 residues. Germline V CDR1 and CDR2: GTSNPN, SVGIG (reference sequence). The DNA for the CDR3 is TGTGCCTGGAGTGTACGGGGAGTGGGTGGCTACGAGCAGTACTTC. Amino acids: CAWSVRGVGGYEQYF. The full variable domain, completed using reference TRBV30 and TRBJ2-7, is SQTIHQWPATLVQPVGSPLSLECTVEGTSNPNLYWYRQAAGRGLQLLFYSVGIGQISSEVPQNLSASRPQDRQFILSSKKLLLSDSGFYLCAWSVRGVGGYEQYFGPGTRLTVT.

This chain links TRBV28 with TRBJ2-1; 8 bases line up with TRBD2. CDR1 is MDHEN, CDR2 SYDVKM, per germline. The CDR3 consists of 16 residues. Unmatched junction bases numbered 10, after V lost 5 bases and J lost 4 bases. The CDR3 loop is CASSPPGGVLYNEQFF. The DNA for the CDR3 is TGTGCCAGCAGTCCTCCCGGGGGGGTCCTATACAATGAGCAGTTCTTC.

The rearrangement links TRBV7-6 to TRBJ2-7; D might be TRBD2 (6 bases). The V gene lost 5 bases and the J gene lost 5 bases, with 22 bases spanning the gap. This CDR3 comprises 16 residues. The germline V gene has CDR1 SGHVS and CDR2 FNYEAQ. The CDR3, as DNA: TGTGCCAGCAGCCGGGGGAGTAGCGATACTCTCAACGAGCAGTACTTC. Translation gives CASSRGSSDTLNEQYF. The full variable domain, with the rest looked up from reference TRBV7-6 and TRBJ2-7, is GAGVSQSPRYKVTKRGQDVALRCDPISGHVSLYWYRQALGQGPEFLTYFNYEAQQDKSGLPNDRFSAERPEGSISTLTIQRTEQRDSAMYRCASSRGSSDTLNEQYFGPGTRLTVT.

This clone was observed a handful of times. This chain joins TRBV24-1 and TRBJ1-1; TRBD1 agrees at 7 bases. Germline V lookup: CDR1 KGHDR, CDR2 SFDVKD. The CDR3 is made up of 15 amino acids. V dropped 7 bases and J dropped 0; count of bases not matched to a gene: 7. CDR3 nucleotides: TGTGCCACCAGCGCGGAGGGACAGTTGAACACTGAAGCTTTCTTT. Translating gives CATSAEGQLNTEAFF.

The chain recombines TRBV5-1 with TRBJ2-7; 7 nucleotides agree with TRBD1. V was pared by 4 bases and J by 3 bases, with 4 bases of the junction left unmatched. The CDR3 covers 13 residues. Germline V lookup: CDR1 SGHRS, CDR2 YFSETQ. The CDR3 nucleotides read TGCGCCAGCAGCCAGGGGGACAGCTACGAGCAGTACTTC. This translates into CASSQGDSYEQYF.

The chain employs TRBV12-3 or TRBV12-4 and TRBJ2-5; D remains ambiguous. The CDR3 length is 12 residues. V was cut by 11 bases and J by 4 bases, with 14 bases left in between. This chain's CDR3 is CAASRGTETQYF. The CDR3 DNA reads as TGTGCCGCCTCGCGCGGTACAGAGACCCAGTACTTC.

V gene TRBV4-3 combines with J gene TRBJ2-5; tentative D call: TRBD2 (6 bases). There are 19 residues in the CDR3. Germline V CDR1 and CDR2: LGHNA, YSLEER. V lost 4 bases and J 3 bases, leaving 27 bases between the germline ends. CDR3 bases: TGCGCCAGCAGCCCCCGGGACGGAATCTTCGGACGCGGGAAAGAGACCCAGTACTTC. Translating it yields CASSPRDGIFGRGKETQYF.

The CDR3 protein is CASSRDWNQPQHF. Here the CDR3 DNA reads TGTGCCAGCAGCCGCGACTGGAATCAGCCCCAGCATTTT. The V gene is TRBV11-2, the J gene TRBJ1-5; D uncertain. The CDR3 spans 13 residues. The ends were cut back, 5 bases at V and 4 bases at J, with 9 bases in the middle. Germline V CDR1 and CDR2: SGHAT, FQNNGV.

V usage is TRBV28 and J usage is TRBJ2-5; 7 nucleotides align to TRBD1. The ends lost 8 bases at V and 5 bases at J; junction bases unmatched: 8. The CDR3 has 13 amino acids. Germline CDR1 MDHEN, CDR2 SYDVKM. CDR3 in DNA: TGTGCCAGCTTTCGACAGGGTTGGGAGACCCAGTACTTC. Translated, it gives CASFRQGWETQYF.

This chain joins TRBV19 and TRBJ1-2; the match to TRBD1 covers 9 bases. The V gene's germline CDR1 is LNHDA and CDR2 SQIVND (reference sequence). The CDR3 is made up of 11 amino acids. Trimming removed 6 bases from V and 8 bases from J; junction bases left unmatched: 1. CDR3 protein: CASRGQGGYTF. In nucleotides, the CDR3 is TGTGCCAGTAGGGGACAGGGAGGCTACACCTTC.

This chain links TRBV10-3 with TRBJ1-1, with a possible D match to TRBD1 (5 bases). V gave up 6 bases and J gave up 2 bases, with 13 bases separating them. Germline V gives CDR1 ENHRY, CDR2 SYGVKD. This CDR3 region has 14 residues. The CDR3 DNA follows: TGTGCCATCAGCGTCGACGGGGGAAACACTGAAGCTTTCTTT. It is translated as CAISVDGGNTEAFF.

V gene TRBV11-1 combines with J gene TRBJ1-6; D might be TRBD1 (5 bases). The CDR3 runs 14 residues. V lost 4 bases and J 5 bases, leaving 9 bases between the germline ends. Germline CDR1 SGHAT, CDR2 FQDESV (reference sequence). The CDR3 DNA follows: TGTGCCAGCAGCTACAAGGGGAATAATTCACCCCTCCACTTT. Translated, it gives CASSYKGNNSPLHF. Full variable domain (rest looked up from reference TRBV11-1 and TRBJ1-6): EAEVAQSPRYKITEKSQAVAFWCDPISGHATLYWYRQILGQGPELLVQFQDESVVDDSQLPKDRFSAERLKGVDSTLKIQPAELGDSAMYLCASSYKGNNSPLHFGNGTRLTVT.

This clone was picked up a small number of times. CDR3 sequence: CASRGDRENSPLHF. The CDR3 DNA sequence: TGTGCCAGCAGAGGGGACAGGGAAAATTCACCCCTCCACTTT. The rearrangement joins TRBV7-9 to TRBJ1-6; 9 bases agree with TRBD1. Unmatched junction bases numbered 4, after V lost 6 bases and J lost 7 bases. CDR1 is SEHNR and CDR2 is FQNEAQ in the germline V gene (reference sequence). This CDR3 region has 14 residues.

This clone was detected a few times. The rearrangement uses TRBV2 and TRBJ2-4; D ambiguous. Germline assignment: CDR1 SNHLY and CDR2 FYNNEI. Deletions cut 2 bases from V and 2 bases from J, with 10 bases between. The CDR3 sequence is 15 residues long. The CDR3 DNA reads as TGTGCCAGCAGTGAACAGGTGCCGCCCAAAAACATTCAGTACTTC. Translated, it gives CASSEQVPPKNIQYF.